This T cell receptor beta chain was sequenced during a study of T-cell reconstitution after alpha-beta-depleted transplantation in children. General observations from the study: One year post-transplant, T-cell counts and diversity were largely derived from T cells produced anew. For some patients, TCRbeta diversity was high at day 60 because of recipient T cells and thymic progenitors that survived.

Unique molecular identifiers were used in preparing the TCRbeta library. TCRdb passed the PCR reads through MiXCR, listing each CDR3 protein once. The profile covers more than 400,000 distinct CDR3 sequences, with approximately 10% appearing a single time and less than 15% taken by the ten largest. This clonotype was picked up many times. Its specificity is unknown. Relative to the germline gene, one junction end is altered; a read error may explain this. The sample consisted of PBMCs, mostly from graft donor cells, taken 180 days after TCRalphabeta/CD19-depleted stem cell transplant. The TCR comes from a female patient aged 2-9 years who had a stem cell transplant for aplastic anemia, so the T cells may come from the graft donor.

Here the CDR3 reads CASSSDRVNTEAFF. The CDR3 DNA follows: TGCGCCAGCAGCTCCGACAGGGTGAACACTGAAGCTTTCTTT. The V call is TRBV5-5, the J call TRBJ1-1; 7 bases are a match to TRBD1. Germline V lookup: CDR1 SGHKS, CDR2 YYEKEE (reference sequence). The length of the CDR3 is 14 residues.